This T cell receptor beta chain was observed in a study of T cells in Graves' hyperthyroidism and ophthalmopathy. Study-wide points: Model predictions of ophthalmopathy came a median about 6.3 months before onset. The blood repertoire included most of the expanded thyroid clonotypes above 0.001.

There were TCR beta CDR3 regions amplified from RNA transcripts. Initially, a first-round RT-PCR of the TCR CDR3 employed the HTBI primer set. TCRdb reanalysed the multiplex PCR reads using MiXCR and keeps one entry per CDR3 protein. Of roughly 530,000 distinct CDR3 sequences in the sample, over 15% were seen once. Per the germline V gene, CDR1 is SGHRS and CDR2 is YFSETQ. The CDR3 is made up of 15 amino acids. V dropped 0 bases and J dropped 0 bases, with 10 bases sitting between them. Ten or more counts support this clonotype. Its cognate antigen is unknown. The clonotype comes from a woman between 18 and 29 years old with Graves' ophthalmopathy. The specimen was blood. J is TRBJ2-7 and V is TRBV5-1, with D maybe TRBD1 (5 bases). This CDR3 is CASSLVTASSYEQYF. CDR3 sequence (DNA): TGCGCCAGCAGCTTGGTGACAGCCAGCTCCTACGAGCAGTACTTC.